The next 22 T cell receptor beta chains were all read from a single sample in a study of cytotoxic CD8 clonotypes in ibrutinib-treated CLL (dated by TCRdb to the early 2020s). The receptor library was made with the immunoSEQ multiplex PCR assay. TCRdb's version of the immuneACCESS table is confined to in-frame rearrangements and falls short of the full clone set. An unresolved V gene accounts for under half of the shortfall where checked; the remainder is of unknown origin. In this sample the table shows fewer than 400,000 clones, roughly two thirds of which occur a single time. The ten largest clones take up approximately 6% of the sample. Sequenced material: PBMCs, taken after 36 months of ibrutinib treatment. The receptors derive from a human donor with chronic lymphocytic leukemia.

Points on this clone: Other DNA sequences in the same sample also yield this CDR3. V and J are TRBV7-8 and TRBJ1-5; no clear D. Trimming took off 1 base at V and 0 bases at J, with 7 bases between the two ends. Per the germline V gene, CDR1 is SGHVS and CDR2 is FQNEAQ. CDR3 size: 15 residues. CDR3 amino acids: CASSLVAASNQPQHF. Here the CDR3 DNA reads TGTGCCAGCAGCTTAGTCGCGGCTAGCAATCAGCCCCAGCATTTT. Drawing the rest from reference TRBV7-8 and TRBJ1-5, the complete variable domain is GAGVSQSPRYKVAKRGQDVALRCDPISGHVSLFWYQQALGQGPEFLTYFQNEAQLDKSGLPSDRFFAERPEGSVSTLKIQRTQQEDSAVYLCASSLVAASNQPQHFGDGTRLSIL.

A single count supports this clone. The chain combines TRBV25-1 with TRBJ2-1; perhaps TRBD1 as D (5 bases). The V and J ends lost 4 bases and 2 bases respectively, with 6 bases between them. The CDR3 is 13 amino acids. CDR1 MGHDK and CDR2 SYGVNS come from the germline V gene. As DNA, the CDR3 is TGTGCCAGCAGTGCCAGGGCCTACAATGAGCAGTTCTTC. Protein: CASSARAYNEQFF.

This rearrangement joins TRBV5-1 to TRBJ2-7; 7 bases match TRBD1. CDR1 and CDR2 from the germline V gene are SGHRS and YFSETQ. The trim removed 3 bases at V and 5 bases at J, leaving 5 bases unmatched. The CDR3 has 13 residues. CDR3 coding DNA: TGCGCCAGCAGCTCAACGACAGGGCACGAGCAGTACTTC. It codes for CASSSTTGHEQYF.

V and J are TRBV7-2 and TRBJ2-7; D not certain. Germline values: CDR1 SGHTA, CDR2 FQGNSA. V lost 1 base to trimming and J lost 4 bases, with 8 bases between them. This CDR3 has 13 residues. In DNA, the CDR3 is TGTGCCAGCAGCTTAGTCGGTCCTTACGAGCAGTACTTC. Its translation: CASSLVGPYEQYF.

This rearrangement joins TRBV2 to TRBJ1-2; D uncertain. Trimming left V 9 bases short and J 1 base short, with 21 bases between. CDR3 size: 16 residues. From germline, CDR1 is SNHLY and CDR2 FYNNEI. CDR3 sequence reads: CARNGGSGDRNYGYTF. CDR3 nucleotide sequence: TGTGCCAGGAACGGTGGGTCAGGAGACCGTAACTATGGCTACACCTTC.

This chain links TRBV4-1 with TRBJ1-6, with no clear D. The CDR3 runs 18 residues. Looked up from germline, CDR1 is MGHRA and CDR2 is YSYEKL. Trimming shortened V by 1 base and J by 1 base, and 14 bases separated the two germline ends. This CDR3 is CASSQGPRARSYNSPLHF. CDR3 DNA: TGCGCCAGCAGCCAAGGTCCTCGCGCGAGGTCCTATAATTCACCCCTCCACTTT.

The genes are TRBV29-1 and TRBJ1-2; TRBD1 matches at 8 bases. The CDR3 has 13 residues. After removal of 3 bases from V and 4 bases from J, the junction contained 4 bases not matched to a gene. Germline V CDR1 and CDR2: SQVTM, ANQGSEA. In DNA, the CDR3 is TGCAGCGTTGACAGGGGGCGCCGCTATGGCTACACCTTC. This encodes CSVDRGRRYGYTF.

The CDR3 here is CASSIPGSGTQYF. CDR3 nucleotides: TGTGCCAGTAGTATACCTGGGTCGGGTACGCAGTATTTT. The chain is built from TRBV19 and TRBJ2-3, with D unclear. Trimming removed 2 bases from V and 8 bases from J, with 11 bases in between. This CDR3 is 13 amino acids long. Germline CDR1 is LNHDA and CDR2 is SQIVND (reference sequence).

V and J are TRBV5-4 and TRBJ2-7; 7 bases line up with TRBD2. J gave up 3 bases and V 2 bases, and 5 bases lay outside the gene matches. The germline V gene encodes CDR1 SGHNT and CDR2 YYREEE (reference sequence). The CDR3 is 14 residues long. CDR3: CASSFGGKIYEQYF. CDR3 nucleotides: TGTGCCAGCAGCTTCGGGGGGAAAATCTACGAGCAGTACTTC.

Written as DNA, the CDR3 is TGTGCCATCAGCGGGAGGGTCGACAATGAGCAGTTCTTC. This encodes CAISGRVDNEQFF. This chain joins TRBV10-3 and TRBJ2-1, with 8 bases matching TRBD2. This CDR3 contains 13 residues. The V gene's germline CDR1 is ENHRY and CDR2 SYGVKD. Losses at the gene ends were 6 bases for V and 5 bases for J; bases not matched to a gene: 3.

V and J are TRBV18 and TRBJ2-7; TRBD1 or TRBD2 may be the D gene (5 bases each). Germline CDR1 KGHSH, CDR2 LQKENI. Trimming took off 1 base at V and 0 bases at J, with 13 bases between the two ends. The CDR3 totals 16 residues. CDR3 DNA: TGTGCCAGCTCACCACGGGAGACAGAAAACTCCTACGAGCAGTACTTC. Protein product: CASSPRETENSYEQYF.

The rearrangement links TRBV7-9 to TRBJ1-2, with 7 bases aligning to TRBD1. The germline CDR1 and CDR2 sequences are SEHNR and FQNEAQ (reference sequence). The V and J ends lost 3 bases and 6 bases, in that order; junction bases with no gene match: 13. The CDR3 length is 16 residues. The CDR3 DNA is TGTGCCAGCAGCTTCAGCGACAGGGAAGTTATTGATGGCTACACCTTC. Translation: CASSFSDREVIDGYTF.

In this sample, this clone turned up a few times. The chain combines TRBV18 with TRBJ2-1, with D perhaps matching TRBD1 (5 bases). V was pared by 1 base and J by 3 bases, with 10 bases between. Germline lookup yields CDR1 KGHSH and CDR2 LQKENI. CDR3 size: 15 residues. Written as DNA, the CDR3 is TGTGCCAGCTCACCACAACAGGTGTACTACAATGAGCAGTTCTTC. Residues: CASSPQQVYYNEQFF.

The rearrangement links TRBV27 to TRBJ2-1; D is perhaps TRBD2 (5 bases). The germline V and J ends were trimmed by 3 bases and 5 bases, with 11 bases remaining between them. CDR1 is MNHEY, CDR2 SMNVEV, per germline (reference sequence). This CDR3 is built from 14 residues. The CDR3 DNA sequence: TGTGCCAGCAGTTTTATACGGACTGACAATGAGCAGTTCTTC. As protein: CASSFIRTDNEQFF.

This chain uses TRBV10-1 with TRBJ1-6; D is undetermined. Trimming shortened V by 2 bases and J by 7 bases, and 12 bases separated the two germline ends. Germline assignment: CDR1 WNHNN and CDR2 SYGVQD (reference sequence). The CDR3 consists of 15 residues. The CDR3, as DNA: TGCGCCAGCAGTGAGGTTGTGGCAGAGAATTCACCCCTCCACTTT. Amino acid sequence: CASSEVVAENSPLHF.

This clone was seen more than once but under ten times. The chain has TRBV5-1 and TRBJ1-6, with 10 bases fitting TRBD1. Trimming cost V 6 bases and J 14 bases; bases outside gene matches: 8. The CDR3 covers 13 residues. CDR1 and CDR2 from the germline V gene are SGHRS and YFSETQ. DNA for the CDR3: TGCGCCAGCAAGGGACAGGGGACATTCACCCTCCACTTT. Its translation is CASKGQGTFTLHF.

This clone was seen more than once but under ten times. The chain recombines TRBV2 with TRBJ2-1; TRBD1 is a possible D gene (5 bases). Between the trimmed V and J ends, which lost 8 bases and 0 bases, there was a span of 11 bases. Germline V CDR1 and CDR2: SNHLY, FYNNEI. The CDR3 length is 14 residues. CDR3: CASGHRSSYNEQFF. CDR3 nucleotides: TGTGCCAGCGGCCACAGGAGCTCCTACAATGAGCAGTTCTTC. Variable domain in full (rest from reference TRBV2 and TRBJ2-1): EPEVTQTPSHQVTQMGQEVILRCVPISNHLYFYWYRQILGQKVEFLVSFYNNEISEKSEIFDDQFSVERPDGSNFTLKIRSTKLEDSAMYFCASGHRSSYNEQFFGPGTRLTVL.

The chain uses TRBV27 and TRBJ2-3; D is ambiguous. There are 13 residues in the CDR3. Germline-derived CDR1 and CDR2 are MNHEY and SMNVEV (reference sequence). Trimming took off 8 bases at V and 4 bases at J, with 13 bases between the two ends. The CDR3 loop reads CASYRRNPDTQYF. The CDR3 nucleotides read TGTGCCAGCTATAGACGGAACCCAGATACGCAGTATTTT.

The CDR3 here is CATSTISGQGLYEQYF. The CDR3, as DNA: TGTGCCACCAGCACCATCTCGGGACAGGGGTTATACGAGCAGTACTTC. The chain couples TRBV15 to TRBJ2-7, with 10 bases identical to TRBD1. This CDR3 contains 16 residues. J lost 4 bases, V lost 4 bases, and 10 bases had no gene match. The V gene's germline CDR1 is LNHNV and CDR2 YYDKDF (reference sequence).

CDR3 sequence reads: CASRPLAGGGEQFF. The CDR3 DNA follows: TGTGCCAGCAGACCACTAGCGGGGGGCGGCGAGCAGTTCTTC. V usage is TRBV2 and J usage is TRBJ2-1; 12 bases map to TRBD2. The CDR3 contains 14 residues. J was trimmed by 10 bases and V by 6 bases; bases with no gene match: 7. Germline assignment: CDR1 SNHLY and CDR2 FYNNEI. The full variable domain, rest sourced from reference TRBV2 and TRBJ2-1, is EPEVTQTPSHQVTQMGQEVILRCVPISNHLYFYWYRQILGQKVEFLVSFYNNEISEKSEIFDDQFSVERPDGSNFTLKIRSTKLEDSAMYFCASRPLAGGGEQFFGPGTRLTVL.

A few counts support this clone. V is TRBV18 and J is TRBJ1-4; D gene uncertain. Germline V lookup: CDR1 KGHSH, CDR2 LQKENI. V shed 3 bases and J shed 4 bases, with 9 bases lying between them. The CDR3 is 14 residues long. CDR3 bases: TGTGCCAGCTCACCCGCTGGACGTAATGAAAAACTGTTTTTT. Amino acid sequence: CASSPAGRNEKLFF.

The CDR3 DNA reads TGCGCCAGCAGCGTGGGACAGGGAGGCGAGCAGTACTTC. The encoded protein is CASSVGQGGEQYF. V usage is TRBV5-1 and J usage is TRBJ2-7, with 9 positions matching TRBD1. The CDR3 is 13 amino acids. J gave up 6 bases and V 4 bases, and 5 bases lay outside the gene matches. The V gene's germline CDR1 is SGHRS and CDR2 YFSETQ.